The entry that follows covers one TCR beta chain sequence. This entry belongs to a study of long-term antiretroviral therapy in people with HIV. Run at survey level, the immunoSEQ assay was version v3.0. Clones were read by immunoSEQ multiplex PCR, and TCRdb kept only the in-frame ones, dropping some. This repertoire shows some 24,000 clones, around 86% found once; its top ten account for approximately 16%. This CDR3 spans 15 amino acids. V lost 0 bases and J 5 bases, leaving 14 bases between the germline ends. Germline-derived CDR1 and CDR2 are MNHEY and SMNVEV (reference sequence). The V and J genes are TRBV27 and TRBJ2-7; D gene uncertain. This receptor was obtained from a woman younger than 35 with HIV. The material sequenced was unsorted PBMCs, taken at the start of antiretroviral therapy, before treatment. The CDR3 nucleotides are TGTGCCAGCAGTTTATCGTCGGGCCTTCGGAACGAGCAGTACTTC. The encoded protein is CASSLSSGLRNEQYF.